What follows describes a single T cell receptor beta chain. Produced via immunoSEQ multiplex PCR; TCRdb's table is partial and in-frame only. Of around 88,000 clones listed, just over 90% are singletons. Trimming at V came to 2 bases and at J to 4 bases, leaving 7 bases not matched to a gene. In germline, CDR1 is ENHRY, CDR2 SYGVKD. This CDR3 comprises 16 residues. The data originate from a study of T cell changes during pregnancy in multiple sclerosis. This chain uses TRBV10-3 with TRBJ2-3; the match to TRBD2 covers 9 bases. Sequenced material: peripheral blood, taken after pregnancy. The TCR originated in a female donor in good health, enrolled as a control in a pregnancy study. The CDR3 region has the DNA TGTGCCATCAGTGAGGAGGGGCGGGGGGGCTCAGATACGCAGTATTTT. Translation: CAISEEGRGGSDTQYF.